This entry describes one TCR beta chain. What it binds is unknown. This sample was included in a study of shared clonotypes between healthy human individuals. Clones were read by immunoSEQ multiplex PCR, and TCRdb kept only the in-frame ones, dropping some. The top ten clones hold about 0.22% of a sample with about 800,000 clones, around 96% of them seen once. Germline CDR1 and CDR2: SGHAT and FQNNGV. Trimming removed 8 bases at V and 3 bases at J, with 10 bases between. The CDR3 spans 13 residues. Study-wide points: What limited the represented genetic and exposure-history diversity was the small number of donors.

CD45RO-negative, CCR7-selected cells formed the naive CD8 fraction, which excluded terminally differentiated effector memory CD45RA+ cells. Sequenced input: naive CD8+ T cells sorted from blood. The chain carries TRBV11-2 and TRBJ1-4; D may be TRBD1 (5 bases). The TCR originated in a young man in good health. CDR3: CASLRGANEKLFF. The DNA of the CDR3 is TGTGCCAGCCTCCGAGGGGCTAATGAAAAACTGTTTTTT.